This T cell receptor beta chain was identified in a study of Graves' ophthalmopathy and Graves' hyperthyroidism (dated by TCRdb to 2016 to 2019). Notes on the research overall: Peripheral blood was collected before any treatment was given, at the time of initial diagnosis. TCR beta repertoire signatures were used to distinguish Graves' ophthalmopathy from Graves' hyperthyroidism and to predict progression to ophthalmopathy. In total, 135 blood samples were TCR-sequenced: 43 ophthalmopathy, under 80 hyperthyroidism and some 17 hyperthyroidism-to-ophthalmopathy patients. To explore V-J signatures distinguishing ophthalmopathy from hyperthyroidism, a discovery set of approximately 100 patients (about 41 ophthalmopathy, some 55 stable hyperthyroidism) was enrolled. For independent validation, a separate cohort was made up of about 18 hyperthyroidism patients plus 17 patients who later progressed from hyperthyroidism to ophthalmopathy. In five or six hyperthyroidism patients, the T-cell repertoire of thyroid tissue was compared with the T-cell repertoire of blood. Following sampling, methimazole starting at 30 mg daily was administered to hyperthyroidism patients, and high-dose intravenous methylprednisolone was administered to ophthalmopathy patients.

Study-level results and caveats: In validation, the model predicted ophthalmopathy progression with 70.59% sensitivity and 72.22% specificity; more than ten predicted patients were CT-confirmed with GO in a median of about 6.1 months. No statistical method was used to predetermine the sample size, and group allocation was not hidden from the investigators. Ophthalmopathy was separated from stable hyperthyroidism by the 13-signature model with more than 85% sensitivity and approximately 84% specificity in cross-validation and with 80%/75% in the test set. Most of the expanded thyroid clonotypes with a frequency above 0.001 were also detected in blood, and it was suggested that the thyroid immune response may be reflected by blood repertoires.

Ophthalmopathy patients had moderately to severely active disease, Clinical Activity Score of at least 3, NOSPECS grade of at least 4, and disease duration under 3 months. Patients were excluded if they had other autoimmune diseases, uncontrolled infections, pregnancy or lactation. Diagnosis relied on clinical symptoms, serum thyroxine, TRAb, thyroid ultrasound and orbital computed tomography. Ficoll-Paque density gradient centrifugation was used to isolate PBMCs from around 10 ml of fresh peripheral blood. Trizol reagent was used to extract the total RNA, and its quality was then checked on an Agilent 2100 Bioanalyzer. TCR beta CDR3 regions were amplified from RNA transcripts for repertoire sequencing. HTBI primers and the Qiagen OneStep RT-PCR kit were used in a first-round RT-PCR, which was followed by a second-round multiplex PCR, size selection and purification. Sequencing of the libraries was carried out on an Illumina HiSeq2000 in paired-end mode with 100 bp reads. The study's own analysis went as follows. SOAPnuke was used for read processing, and reads with adapters, uncalled bases, a mean Phred below 15, or no exact constant-primer or identifier match were discarded. COPE v1.2.5 was used to merge the high-quality paired reads. Unique nucleotide sequences were defined as clonotypes and aligned to IMGT TRB V, D and J references using MiTCR v1.1. The analysis was limited to V-J combinations with a frequency above 0.0001, which together covered 98% to 99.2% of repertoires. For each V-J combination, a TCR clonal expansion and chaos score was defined as F50 clonal expansion divided by the chaos observed in the TCRdist matrix. Welch's t-statistics and random forest were used to reduce features to over ten V-J combinations, which were fed into a naive Bayes classifier. The Morisita-Horn index was used to measure how similar the thyroid and blood repertoires were. Using fastp at Q25 and MiXCR, TCRdb reprocessed the public reads and kept productive beta chains. Each CDR3 protein appears once, grouped with its most common genes and DNA. Clone size and V and J calls follow TCRdb, not the original study. The sample table contains 200,000 to 250,000 distinct CDR3 sequences; only one count was recorded for around 45% of them. Roughly half of the sample comes from the top ten.

In its sample, this clonotype was seen a few times. There is no known antigen for this receptor. Qualities for individual bases were not recorded, and no much larger clone is one base off. V is clipped by 0 bases and J by 5 bases, and the sequence between their germline boundaries is 13 bases long. CDR1 and CDR2 are drawn from the germline V gene (reference sequence): DFQATT, SNEGSKA. The cysteine opens and the phenylalanine closes a CDR3 of 14 amino acids. Only CDR3 DNA remains: 42 bases, in frame from the first base. The V and J genes are TRBV20-1 and TRBJ1-1, with no D gene named confidently. This clonotype was sampled from an adult man with Graves' ophthalmopathy. Material: peripheral blood. CDR3 sequence: CSARDSREQTEAFF. DNA sequence: TGCAGTGCTAGAGATAGCAGAGAGCAAACTGAAGCTTTCTTT.